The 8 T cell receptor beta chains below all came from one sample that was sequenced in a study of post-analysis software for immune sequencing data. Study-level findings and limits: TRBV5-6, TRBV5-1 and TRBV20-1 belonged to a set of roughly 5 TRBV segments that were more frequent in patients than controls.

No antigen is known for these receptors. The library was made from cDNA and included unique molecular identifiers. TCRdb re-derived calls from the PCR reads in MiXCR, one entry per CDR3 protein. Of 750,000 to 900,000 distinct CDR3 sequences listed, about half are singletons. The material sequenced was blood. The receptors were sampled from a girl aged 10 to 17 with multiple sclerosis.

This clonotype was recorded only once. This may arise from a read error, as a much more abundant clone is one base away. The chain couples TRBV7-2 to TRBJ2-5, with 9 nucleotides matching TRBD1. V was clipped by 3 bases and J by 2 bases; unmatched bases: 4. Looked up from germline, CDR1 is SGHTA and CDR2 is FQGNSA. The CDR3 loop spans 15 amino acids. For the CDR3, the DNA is TGTACCAGCAGCTTTGCCGGGACAGGGCAAGAGACCCAGTACTTC. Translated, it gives CTSSFAGTGQETQYF.

The CDR3 here is CASSLQGARPAFF. CDR3 nucleotides: TGTGCCAGCAGTTTACAGGGGGCGCGTCCAGCTTTCTTT. J is TRBJ1-1 and V is TRBV28; 8 nucleotides agree with TRBD1. V shed 2 bases and J 10 bases; nucleotides not matched to a gene: 6. The CDR3 runs to 13 residues. Germline CDR1 and CDR2: MDHEN and SYDVKM.

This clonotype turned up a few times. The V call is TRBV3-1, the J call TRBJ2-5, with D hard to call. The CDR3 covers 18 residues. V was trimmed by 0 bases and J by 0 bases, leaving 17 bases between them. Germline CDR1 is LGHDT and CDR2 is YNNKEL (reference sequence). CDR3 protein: CASSQDLSWFHNQETQYF. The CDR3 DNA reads TGTGCCAGCAGCCAAGATCTGTCATGGTTCCACAACCAAGAGACCCAGTACTTC.

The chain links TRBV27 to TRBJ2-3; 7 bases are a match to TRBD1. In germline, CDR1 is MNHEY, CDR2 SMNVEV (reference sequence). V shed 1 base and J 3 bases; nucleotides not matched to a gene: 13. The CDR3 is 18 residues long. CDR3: CASSLLRYRGLCTDTQYF. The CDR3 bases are TGTGCCAGCAGTTTATTGAGGTATAGGGGGCTTTGTACAGATACGCAGTATTTT.

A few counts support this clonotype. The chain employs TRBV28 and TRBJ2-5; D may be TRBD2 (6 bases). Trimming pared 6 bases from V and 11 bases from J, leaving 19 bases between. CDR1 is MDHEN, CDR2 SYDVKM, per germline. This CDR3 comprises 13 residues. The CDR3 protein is CASSLPSRLEQYF. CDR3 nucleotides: TGTGCCAGCAGCTTACCGAGCCGACTAGAGCAGTACTTC.

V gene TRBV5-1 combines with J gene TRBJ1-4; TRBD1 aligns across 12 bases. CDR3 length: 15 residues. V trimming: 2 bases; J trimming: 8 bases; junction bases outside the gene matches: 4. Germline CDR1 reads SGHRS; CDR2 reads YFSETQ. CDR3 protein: CASSFGDRGQEKLFF. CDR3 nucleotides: TGCGCCAGCAGCTTCGGGGACAGGGGGCAAGAAAAACTGTTTTTT.

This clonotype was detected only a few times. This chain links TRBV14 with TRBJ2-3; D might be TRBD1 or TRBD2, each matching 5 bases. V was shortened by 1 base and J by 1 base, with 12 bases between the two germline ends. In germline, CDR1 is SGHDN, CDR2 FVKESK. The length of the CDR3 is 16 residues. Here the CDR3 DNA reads TGTGCCAGCAGCCAAGGTCACGGGGACCGCACAGATACGCAGTATTTT. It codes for CASSQGHGDRTDTQYF. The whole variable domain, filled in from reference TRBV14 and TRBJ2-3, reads EAGVTQFPSHSVIEKGQTVTLRCDPISGHDNLYWYRRVMGKEIKFLLHFVKESKQDESGMPNNRFLAERTGGTYSTLKVQPAELEDSGVYFCASSQGHGDRTDTQYFGPGTRLTVL.

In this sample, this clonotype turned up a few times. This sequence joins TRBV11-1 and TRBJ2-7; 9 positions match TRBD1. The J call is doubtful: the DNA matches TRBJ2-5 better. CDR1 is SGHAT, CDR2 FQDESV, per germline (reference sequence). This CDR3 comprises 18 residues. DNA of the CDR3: TGTGCCAGCAGCGCAGGGACAGGGAAATTCGGGAGCCAAGAGACCCAGTACTTC. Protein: CASSAGTGKFGSQETQYF.